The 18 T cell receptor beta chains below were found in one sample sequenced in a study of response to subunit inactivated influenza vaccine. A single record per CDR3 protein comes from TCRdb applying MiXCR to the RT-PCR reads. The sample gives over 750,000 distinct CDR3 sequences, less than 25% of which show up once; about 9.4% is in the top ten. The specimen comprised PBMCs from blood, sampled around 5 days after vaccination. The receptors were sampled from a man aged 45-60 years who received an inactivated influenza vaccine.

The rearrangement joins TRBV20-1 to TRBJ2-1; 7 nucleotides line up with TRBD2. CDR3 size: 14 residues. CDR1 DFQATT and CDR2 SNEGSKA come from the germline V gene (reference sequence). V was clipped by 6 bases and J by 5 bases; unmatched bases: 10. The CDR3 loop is CSAGAAGVNNEQFF. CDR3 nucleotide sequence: TGCAGTGCAGGGGCGGCGGGAGTAAACAATGAGCAGTTCTTC.

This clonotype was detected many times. CDR3: CASSYSGGPTRSQKETQYF. The CDR3 nucleotides read TGTGCCAGCAGTTACTCGGGGGGGCCCACACGTTCCCAAAAGGAGACCCAGTACTTC. This chain joins TRBV6-5 and TRBJ2-5; a possible D gene is TRBD2 (7 bases). The CDR3 extends over 19 amino acids. V lost 0 bases and J lost 5, with 25 bases in between. Germline CDR1 and CDR2: MNHEY and SVGAGI.

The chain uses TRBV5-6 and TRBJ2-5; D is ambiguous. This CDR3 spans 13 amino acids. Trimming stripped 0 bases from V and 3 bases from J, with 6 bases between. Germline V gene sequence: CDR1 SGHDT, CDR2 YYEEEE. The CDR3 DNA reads TGTGCCAGCAGCTTGGTCGCCGAAGAGACCCAGTACTTC. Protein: CASSLVAEETQYF.

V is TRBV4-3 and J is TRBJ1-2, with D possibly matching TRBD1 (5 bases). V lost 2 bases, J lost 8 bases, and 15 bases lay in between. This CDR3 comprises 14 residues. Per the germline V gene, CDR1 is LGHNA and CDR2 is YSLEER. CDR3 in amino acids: CASSQKIEGAGYTF. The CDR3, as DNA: TGCGCCAGCAGCCAAAAGATAGAAGGGGCCGGCTACACCTTC.

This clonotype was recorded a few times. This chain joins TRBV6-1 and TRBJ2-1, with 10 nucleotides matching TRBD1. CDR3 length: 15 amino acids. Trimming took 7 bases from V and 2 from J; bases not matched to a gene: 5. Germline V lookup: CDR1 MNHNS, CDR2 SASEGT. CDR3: CASTPDRGAYNEQFF. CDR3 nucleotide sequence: TGTGCCAGCACCCCGGACAGGGGGGCCTACAATGAGCAGTTCTTC.

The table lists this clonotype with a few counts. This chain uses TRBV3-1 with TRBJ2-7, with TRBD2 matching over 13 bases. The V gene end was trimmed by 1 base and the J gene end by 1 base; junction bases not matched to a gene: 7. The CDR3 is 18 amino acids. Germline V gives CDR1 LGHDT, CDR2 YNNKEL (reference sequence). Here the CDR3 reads CASSQGHMGLAGSYEQYF. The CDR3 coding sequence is TGTGCCAGCAGCCAAGGGCACATGGGACTAGCGGGATCCTACGAGCAGTACTTC.

The CDR3 sequence is CSGRGTTYEQYF. CDR3 bases: TGCAGTGGGCGTGGAACGACCTACGAGCAGTACTTC. This chain uses TRBV20-1 with TRBJ2-7, with no clear D. The CDR3 covers 12 residues. Germline V gene data show CDR1 as DFQATT and CDR2 as SNEGSKA (reference sequence). The V gene lost 7 bases and the J gene lost 2 bases, with 12 bases spanning the gap.

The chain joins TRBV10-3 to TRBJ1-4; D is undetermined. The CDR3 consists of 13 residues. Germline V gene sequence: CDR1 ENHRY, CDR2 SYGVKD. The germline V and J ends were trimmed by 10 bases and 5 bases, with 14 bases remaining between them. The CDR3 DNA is TGTGCCACCCAGGCTGGCGGAAATGAAAAACTGTTTTTT. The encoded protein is CATQAGGNEKLFF.

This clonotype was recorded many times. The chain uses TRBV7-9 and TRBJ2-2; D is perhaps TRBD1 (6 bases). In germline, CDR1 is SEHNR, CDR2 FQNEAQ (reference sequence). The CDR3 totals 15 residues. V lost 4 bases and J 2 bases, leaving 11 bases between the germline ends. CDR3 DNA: TGTGCCAGCAGCTACGGGACAAGAAACACCGGGGAGCTGTTTTTT. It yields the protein CASSYGTRNTGELFF. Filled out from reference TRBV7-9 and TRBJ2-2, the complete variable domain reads DTGVSQNPRHKITKRGQNVTFRCDPISEHNRLYWYRQTLGQGPEFLTYFQNEAQLEKSRLLSDRFSAERPKGSFSTLEIQRTEQGDSAMYLCASSYGTRNTGELFFGEGSRLTVL.

For the CDR3, the DNA is TGTGCCAGCAGCCAAGAGGGGACCCGACGTGATACGCAGTATTTT. The encoded protein is CASSQEGTRRDTQYF. The chain carries TRBV4-2 and TRBJ2-3, with D perhaps given as TRBD1 or TRBD2 (5 bases each). The germline CDR1 and CDR2 sequences are LGHNA and YNFKEQ. The V gene lost 0 bases and the J gene lost 6 bases, with 13 bases spanning the gap. The CDR3 consists of 15 residues.

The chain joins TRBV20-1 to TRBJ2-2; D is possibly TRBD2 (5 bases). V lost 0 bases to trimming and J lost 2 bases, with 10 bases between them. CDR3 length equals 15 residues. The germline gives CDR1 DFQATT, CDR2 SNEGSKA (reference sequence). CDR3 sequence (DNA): TGCAGTGCTAGAGATCGAGGGTACAACACCGGGGAGCTGTTTTTT. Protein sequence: CSARDRGYNTGELFF.

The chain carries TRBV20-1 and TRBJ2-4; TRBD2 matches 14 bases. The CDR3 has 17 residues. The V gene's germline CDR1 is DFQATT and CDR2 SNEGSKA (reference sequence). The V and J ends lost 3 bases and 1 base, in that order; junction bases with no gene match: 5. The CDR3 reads CSARGLAGDVAKNIQYF. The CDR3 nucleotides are TGCAGTGCTAGGGGACTAGCGGGAGATGTGGCCAAAAACATTCAGTACTTC.

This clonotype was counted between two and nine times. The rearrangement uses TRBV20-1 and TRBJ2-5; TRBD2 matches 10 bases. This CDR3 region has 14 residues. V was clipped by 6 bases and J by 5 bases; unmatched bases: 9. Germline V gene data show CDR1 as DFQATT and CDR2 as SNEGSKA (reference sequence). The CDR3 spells CSATGLAARETQYF. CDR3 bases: TGCAGTGCGACCGGACTAGCGGCACGGGAGACCCAGTACTTC.

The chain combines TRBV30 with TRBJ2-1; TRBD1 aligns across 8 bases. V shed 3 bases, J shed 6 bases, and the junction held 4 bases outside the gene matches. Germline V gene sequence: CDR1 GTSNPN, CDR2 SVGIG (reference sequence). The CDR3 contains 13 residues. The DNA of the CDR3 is TGTGCCTGGAGCAGGGGGCTTAGCAATGAGCAGTTCTTC. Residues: CAWSRGLSNEQFF.

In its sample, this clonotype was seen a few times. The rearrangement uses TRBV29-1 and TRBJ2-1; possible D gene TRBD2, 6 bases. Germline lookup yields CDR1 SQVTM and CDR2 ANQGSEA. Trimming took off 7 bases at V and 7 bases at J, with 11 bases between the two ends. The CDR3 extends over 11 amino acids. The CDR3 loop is CSANSGNEQFF. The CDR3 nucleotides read TGCAGCGCAAATAGCGGAAATGAGCAGTTCTTC.

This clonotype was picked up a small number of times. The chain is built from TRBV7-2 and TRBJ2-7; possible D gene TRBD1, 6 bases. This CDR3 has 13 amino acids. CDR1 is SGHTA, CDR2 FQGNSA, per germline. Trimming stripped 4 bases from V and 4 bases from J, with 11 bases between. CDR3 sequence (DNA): TGTGCCAGCAGCTCGAACAGGGTTTACGAGCAGTACTTC. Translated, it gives CASSSNRVYEQYF.

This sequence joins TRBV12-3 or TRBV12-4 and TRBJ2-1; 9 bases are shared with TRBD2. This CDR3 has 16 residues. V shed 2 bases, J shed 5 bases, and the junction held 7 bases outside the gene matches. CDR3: CASSLPTSGRNNEQFF. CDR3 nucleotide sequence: TGTGCCAGCAGTTTACCGACTAGCGGACGTAACAATGAGCAGTTCTTC.

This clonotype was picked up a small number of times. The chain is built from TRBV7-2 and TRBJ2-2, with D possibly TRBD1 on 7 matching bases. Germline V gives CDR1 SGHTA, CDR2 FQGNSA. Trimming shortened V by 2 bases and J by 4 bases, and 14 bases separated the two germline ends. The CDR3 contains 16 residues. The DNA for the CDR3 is TGTGCCAGCAGCTTATGGGCAGGGGGAGGCACCGGGGAGCTGTTTTTT. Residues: CASSLWAGGGTGELFF.